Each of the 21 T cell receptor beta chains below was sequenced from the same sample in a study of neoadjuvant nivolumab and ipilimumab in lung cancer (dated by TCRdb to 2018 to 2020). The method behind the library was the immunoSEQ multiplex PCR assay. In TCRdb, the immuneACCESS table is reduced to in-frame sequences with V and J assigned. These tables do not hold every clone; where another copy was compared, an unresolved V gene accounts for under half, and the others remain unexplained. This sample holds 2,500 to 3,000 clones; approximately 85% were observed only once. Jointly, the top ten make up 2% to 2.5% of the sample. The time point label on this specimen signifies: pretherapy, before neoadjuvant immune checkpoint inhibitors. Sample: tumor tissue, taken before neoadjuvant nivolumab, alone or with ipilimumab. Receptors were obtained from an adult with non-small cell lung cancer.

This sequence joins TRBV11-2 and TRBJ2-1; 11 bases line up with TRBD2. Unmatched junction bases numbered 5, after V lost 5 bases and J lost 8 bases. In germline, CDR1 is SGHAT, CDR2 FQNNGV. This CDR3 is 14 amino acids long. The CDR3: CASSVLAGGDEQFF. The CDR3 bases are TGTGCCAGCAGCGTTCTAGCGGGAGGCGATGAGCAGTTCTTC.

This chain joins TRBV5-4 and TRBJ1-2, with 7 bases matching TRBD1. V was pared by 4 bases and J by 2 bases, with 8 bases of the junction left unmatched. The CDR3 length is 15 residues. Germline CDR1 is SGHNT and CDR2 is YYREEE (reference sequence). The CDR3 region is CASSPRAGGNYGYTF. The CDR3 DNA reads TGTGCCAGCAGCCCCAGGGCAGGGGGAAACTATGGCTACACCTTC.

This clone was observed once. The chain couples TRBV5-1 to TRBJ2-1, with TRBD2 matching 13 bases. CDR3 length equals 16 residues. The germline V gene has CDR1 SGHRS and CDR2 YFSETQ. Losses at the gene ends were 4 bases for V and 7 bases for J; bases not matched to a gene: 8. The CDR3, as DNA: TGCGCCAGCAGCCCGATACTAGCGGGAGGGGGGAATGAGCAGTTCTTC. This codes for CASSPILAGGGNEQFF.

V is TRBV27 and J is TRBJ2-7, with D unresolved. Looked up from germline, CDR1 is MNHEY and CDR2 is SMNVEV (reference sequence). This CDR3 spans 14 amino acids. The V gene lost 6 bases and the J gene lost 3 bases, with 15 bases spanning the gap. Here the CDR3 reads CASRIGAPFYEQYF. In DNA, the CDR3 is TGTGCCAGCAGAATAGGAGCGCCTTTCTACGAGCAGTACTTC.

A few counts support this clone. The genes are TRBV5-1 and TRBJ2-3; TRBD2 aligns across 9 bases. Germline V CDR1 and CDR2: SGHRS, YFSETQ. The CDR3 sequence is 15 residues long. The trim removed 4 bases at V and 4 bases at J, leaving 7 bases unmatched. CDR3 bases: TGCGCCAGCAGCATCAAGCGGGAGGTCTCAGATACGCAGTATTTT. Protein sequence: CASSIKREVSDTQYF.

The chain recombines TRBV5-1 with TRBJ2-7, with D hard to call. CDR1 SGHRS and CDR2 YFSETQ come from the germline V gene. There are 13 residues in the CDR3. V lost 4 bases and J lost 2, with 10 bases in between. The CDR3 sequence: CASSPPSPYEQYF. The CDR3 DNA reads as TGCGCCAGCAGCCCCCCAAGTCCCTACGAGCAGTACTTC.

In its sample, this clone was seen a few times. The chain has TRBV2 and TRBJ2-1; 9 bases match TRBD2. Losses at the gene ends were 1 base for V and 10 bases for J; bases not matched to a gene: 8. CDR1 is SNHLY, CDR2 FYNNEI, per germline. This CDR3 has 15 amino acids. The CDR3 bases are TGTGCCAGCAGTGAAGGGATAGCGGGAGTCAAGGAGCAGTTCTTC. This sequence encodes CASSEGIAGVKEQFF.

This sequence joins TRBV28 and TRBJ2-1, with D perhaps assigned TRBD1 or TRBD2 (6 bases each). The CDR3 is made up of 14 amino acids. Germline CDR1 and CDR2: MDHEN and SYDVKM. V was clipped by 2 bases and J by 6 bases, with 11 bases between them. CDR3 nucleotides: TGTGCCAGCAGTTTAGCTGGGGGGCTCAATGAGCAGTTCTTC. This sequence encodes CASSLAGGLNEQFF.

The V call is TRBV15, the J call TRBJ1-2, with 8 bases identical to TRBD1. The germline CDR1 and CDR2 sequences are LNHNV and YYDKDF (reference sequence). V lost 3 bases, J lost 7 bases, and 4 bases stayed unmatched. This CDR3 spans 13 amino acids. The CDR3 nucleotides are TGTGCCACCAGCAGCCGGACAGGGAGTGGCTACACCTTC. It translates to CATSSRTGSGYTF.

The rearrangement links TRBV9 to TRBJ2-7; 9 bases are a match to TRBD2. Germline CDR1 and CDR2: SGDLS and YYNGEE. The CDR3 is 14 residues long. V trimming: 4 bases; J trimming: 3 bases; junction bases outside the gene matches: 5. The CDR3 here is CASSPGLAYYEQYF. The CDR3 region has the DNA TGTGCCAGCAGCCCGGGACTAGCCTACTACGAGCAGTACTTC.

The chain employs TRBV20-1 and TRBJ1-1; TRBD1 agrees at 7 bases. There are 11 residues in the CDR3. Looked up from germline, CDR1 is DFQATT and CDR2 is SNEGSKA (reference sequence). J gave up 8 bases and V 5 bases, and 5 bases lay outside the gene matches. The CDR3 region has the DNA TGCAGTGCTGAGGGGACAGAAGAAGCTTTCTTT. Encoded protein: CSAEGTEEAFF.

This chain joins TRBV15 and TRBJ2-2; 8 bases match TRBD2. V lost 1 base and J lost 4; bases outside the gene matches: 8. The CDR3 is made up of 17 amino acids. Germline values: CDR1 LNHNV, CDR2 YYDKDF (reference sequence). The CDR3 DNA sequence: TGTGCCACCAGCAGAGGGCCCGCGGGAGGCTTCACCGGGGAGCTGTTTTTT. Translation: CATSRGPAGGFTGELFF.

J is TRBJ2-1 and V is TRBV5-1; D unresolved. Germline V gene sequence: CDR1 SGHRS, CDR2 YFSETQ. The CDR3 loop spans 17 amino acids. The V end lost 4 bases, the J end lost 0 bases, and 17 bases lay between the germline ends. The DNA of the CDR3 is TGCGCCAGCAGCCCAGCTTTTGGGGATAGCTCCTACAATGAGCAGTTCTTC. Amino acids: CASSPAFGDSSYNEQFF.

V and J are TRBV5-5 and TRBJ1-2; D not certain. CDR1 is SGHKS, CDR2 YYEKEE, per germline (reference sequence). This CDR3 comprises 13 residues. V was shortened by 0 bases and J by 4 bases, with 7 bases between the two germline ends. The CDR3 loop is CASSLANLYGYTF. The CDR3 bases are TGTGCCAGCAGCTTGGCTAACCTCTATGGCTACACCTTC.

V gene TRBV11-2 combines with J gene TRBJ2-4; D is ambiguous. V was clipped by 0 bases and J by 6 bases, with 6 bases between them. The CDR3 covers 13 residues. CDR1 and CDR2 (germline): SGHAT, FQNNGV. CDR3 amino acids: CASSLEARNIQYF. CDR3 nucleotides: TGTGCCAGCAGCTTAGAGGCTCGAAACATTCAGTACTTC.

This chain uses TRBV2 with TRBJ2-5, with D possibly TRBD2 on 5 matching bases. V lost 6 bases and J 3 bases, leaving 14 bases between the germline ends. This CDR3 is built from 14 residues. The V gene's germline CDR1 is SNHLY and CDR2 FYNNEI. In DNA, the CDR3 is TGTGCCAGCAGGGGCCTTAGCGTTAAAGAGACCCAGTACTTC. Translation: CASRGLSVKETQYF.

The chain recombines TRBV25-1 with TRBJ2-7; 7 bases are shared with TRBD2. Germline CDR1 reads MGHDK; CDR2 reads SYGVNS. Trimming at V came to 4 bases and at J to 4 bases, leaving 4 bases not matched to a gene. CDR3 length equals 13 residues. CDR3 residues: CASSGGLRYEQYF. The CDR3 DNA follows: TGTGCCAGCAGTGGGGGACTACGATACGAGCAGTACTTC.

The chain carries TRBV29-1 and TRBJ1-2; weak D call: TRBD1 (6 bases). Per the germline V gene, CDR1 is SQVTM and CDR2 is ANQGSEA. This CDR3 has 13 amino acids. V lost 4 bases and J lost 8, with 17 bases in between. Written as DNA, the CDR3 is TGCAGCGTTGCTTCTCCGGGGGCGGAAGGCTACACCTTC. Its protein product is CSVASPGAEGYTF.

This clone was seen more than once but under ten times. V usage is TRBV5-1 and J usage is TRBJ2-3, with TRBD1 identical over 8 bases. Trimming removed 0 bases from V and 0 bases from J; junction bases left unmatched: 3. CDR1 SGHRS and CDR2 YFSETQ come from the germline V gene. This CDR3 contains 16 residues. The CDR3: CASSLVQGASTDTQYF. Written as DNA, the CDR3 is TGCGCCAGCAGCTTGGTTCAGGGGGCGAGCACAGATACGCAGTATTTT.

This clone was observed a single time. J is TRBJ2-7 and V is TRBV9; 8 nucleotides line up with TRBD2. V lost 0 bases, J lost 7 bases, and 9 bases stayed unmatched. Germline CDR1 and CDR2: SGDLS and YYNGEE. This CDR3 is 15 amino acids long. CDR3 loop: CASSVEPGGAWEQYF. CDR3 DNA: TGTGCCAGCAGCGTAGAGCCGGGAGGGGCCTGGGAGCAGTACTTC.

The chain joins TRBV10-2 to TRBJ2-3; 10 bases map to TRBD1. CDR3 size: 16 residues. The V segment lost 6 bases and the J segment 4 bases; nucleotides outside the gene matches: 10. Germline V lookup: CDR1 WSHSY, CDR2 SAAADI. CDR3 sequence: CASSSRRGQGADTQYF. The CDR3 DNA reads TGCGCCAGCAGCTCTCGACGCGGACAGGGGGCAGATACGCAGTATTTT.